The clone carrying this T cell receptor beta chain appeared many times. Its cognate antigen is unknown. This specimen belongs to a study of Graves' ophthalmopathy and Graves' hyperthyroidism. The CDR3 is made up of 13 amino acids. Germline CDR1 and CDR2: MNHEY and SVGAGI. V shed 6 bases and J 2 bases; nucleotides not matched to a gene: 3. The sequenced template was RNA, covering the TCR beta CDR3 region. Scientists carried out first-round RT-PCR using HTBI primers and then a second-round multiplex PCR. TCRdb reprocessed the multiplex PCR reads with MiXCR, giving one entry per CDR3 protein. The repertoire has about 1.1 million distinct CDR3 sequences, less than 45% of them found once; the top ten carry roughly 10%. Study-level points and caveats: Most expanded thyroid clonotypes above 0.001 frequency also appeared in blood. In separating ophthalmopathy from stable hyperthyroidism, a 13-signature model achieved nearly 90% sensitivity and around 80% specificity. Ophthalmopathy progression was predicted with under 71% sensitivity and about 72% specificity.

Symptoms, serum thyroxine and TRAb, thyroid ultrasound, and orbital computed tomography formed the diagnostic basis. The source material was peripheral blood or thyroid tissue (not recorded which). This rearrangement joins TRBV6-5 to TRBJ1-2, with TRBD1 matching 7 bases. The source is an adult man with Graves' hyperthyroidism. CDR3 DNA sequence: TGTGCCAGCAGCCGGACAGGAAACTATGGCTACACCTTC. This sequence encodes CASSRTGNYGYTF.